The 25 T cell receptor beta chains below all came from one sample that was sequenced in a study of T-cell memory formation after mild COVID-19. TCRdb recomputed calls from the 5' RACE reads with MiXCR, one row per CDR3 protein. The table has about 430,000 distinct CDR3 sequences, approximately 19% seen once. Sequencing was performed on PBMCs or a T cell subset sorted from them (not recorded which). All receptors come from a man between 18 and 29 years old who had mild COVID-19 (a few samples of this study predate the infection). Cell type and time point are not known.

This clonotype was recorded a few times. The chain is built from TRBV5-1 and TRBJ1-1, with D perhaps TRBD1 (5 bases). Trimming removed 6 bases at V and 0 bases at J, with 18 bases between. Germline assignment: CDR1 SGHRS and CDR2 YFSETQ. The CDR3 runs 16 residues. The CDR3 loop is CASKLRWGVMNTEAFF. The CDR3 nucleotides read TGCGCCAGCAAACTTCGCTGGGGCGTGATGAACACTGAAGCTTTCTTT.

The chain employs TRBV20-1 and TRBJ1-2; 8 nucleotides match TRBD1. Looked up from germline, CDR1 is DFQATT and CDR2 is SNEGSKA (reference sequence). The trim removed 1 base at V and 2 bases at J, leaving 3 bases unmatched. The CDR3 length is 14 residues. The CDR3 DNA reads TGCAGTGCTAGAGCTCGACAGGGGAACTATGGCTACACCTTC. Translation gives CSARARQGNYGYTF.

The chain carries TRBV18 and TRBJ2-7; 9 bases align to TRBD1. CDR1 and CDR2 from the germline V gene are KGHSH and LQKENI. V shed 5 bases, J shed 4 bases, and the junction held 6 bases outside the gene matches. The CDR3 is 14 amino acids. As DNA, the CDR3 is TGTGCCAGCTCAGCCGGGACAGGGACTTACGAGCAGTACGTC. This sequence encodes CASSAGTGTYEQYV.

This clonotype was recorded at least ten times. The chain couples TRBV7-6 to TRBJ1-1; D is uncertain. This CDR3 spans 14 amino acids. V was pared by 5 bases and J by 1 base, with 11 bases between. Looked up from germline, CDR1 is SGHVS and CDR2 is FNYEAQ. CDR3 DNA: TGTGCCAGCAGCCTCCTAGGGCCGAACACTGAAGCTTTCTTT. This encodes CASSLLGPNTEAFF.

This clonotype was observed a handful of times. This chain uses TRBV4-3 with TRBJ1-6; D possibly corresponds to TRBD1 (5 bases). CDR3 length: 16 residues. Germline V gene lookup returns CDR1 LGHNA and CDR2 YSLEER. Trimming removed 0 bases at V and 7 bases at J, with 13 bases between. CDR3 region: CASSQDPGTQNSPLHF. The CDR3 bases are TGCGCCAGCAGCCAAGATCCGGGGACCCAAAATTCACCCCTCCACTTT.

The V and J genes are TRBV6-5 and TRBJ2-1; 9 positions match TRBD2. The trim removed 4 bases at V and 10 bases at J, leaving 8 bases unmatched. The CDR3 is 14 amino acids. CDR1 is MNHEY and CDR2 is SVGAGI in the germline V gene. This CDR3 reads CASSSRGGAWEQFF. As DNA, the CDR3 is TGTGCCAGCAGTTCTCGCGGGGGGGCTTGGGAGCAGTTCTTC.

The chain recombines TRBV4-2 with TRBJ2-3, with 7 bases identical to TRBD2. Germline V CDR1 and CDR2: LGHNA, YNFKEQ. V dropped 4 bases and J dropped 0; count of bases not matched to a gene: 4. This CDR3 has 15 residues. CDR3 in amino acids: CASSLGGISTDTQYF. CDR3 nucleotides: TGTGCCAGCAGCCTCGGGGGGATTAGCACAGATACGCAGTATTTT.

This clonotype was seen a few times. The chain carries TRBV20-1 and TRBJ1-1; TRBD1 agrees at 8 bases. The CDR3 contains 15 residues. The germline V gene encodes CDR1 DFQATT and CDR2 SNEGSKA (reference sequence). Trimming at V came to 0 bases and at J to 4 bases, leaving 7 bases not matched to a gene. The CDR3 region is CSARDPRTGTTEAFF. The CDR3 DNA reads as TGCAGTGCTAGAGATCCCAGGACAGGGACCACTGAAGCTTTCTTT.

The chain carries TRBV7-9 and TRBJ1-1; D gene ambiguous. The CDR3 has 16 amino acids. Trimming removed 0 bases at V and 4 bases at J, with 15 bases between. Germline V CDR1 and CDR2: SEHNR, FQNEAQ (reference sequence). The CDR3 region is CASSLALREFGTEAFF. The CDR3 bases are TGTGCCAGCAGCTTAGCGTTGAGGGAGTTTGGCACTGAAGCTTTCTTT.

This chain uses TRBV7-2 with TRBJ2-5; D unresolved. Germline CDR1 is SGHTA and CDR2 is FQGNSA. The ends were cut back, 8 bases at V and 5 bases at J, with 12 bases in the middle. The CDR3 is 12 residues long. CDR3: CASRRGWETQYF. CDR3 coding DNA: TGTGCCAGCCGACGTGGTTGGGAGACCCAGTACTTC.

J is TRBJ1-2 and V is TRBV9; 10 bases match TRBD1. This CDR3 has 15 amino acids. Trimming at V came to 0 bases and at J to 7 bases, leaving 6 bases not matched to a gene. Germline values: CDR1 SGDLS, CDR2 YYNGEE. The CDR3: CASSVAGTGVGGYTF. Written as DNA, the CDR3 is TGTGCCAGCAGCGTAGCTGGGACAGGGGTCGGTGGCTACACCTTC. Based on the CDR3 plus reference TRBV9 and TRBJ1-2, the full variable domain is DSGVTQTPKHLITATGQRVTLRCSPRSGDLSVYWYQQSLDQGLQFLIQYYNGEERAKGNILERFSAQQFPDLHSELNLSSLELGDSALYFCASSVAGTGVGGYTFGSGTRLTVV.

This clonotype was seen a handful of times. The chain has TRBV7-3 and TRBJ2-2; no firm D call. Germline V gene sequence: CDR1 SGHTA, CDR2 FQGTGA. This CDR3 has 13 amino acids. V gave up 2 bases and J gave up 6 bases, with 7 bases separating them. The CDR3 loop reads CASSLGPSGELFF. The CDR3, as DNA: TGTGCCAGCAGCTTAGGGCCATCCGGGGAGCTGTTTTTT.

This clonotype was counted at least ten times. The chain joins TRBV5-1 to TRBJ2-3, with TRBD1 identical over 7 bases. V was pared by 4 bases and J by 0 bases, with 5 bases of the junction left unmatched. Germline V gives CDR1 SGHRS, CDR2 YFSETQ. This CDR3 contains 15 residues. In DNA, the CDR3 is TGCGCCAGCAGCGCCGGACAGGATAGCACAGATACGCAGTATTTT. It is translated as CASSAGQDSTDTQYF.

The genes are TRBV11-3 and TRBJ1-6; D possibly corresponds to TRBD1 (6 bases). Deletions cut 8 bases from V and 7 bases from J, with 21 bases between. Germline CDR1 SGHNT, CDR2 YENEEA. The CDR3 is 16 amino acids. CDR3 amino acids: CASPKHGQYENSPLHF. The CDR3 bases are TGTGCCAGCCCAAAACACGGACAGTATGAAAATTCACCCCTCCACTTT.

V gene TRBV10-3 combines with J gene TRBJ2-3; 7 bases line up with TRBD2. Germline V CDR1 and CDR2: ENHRY, SYGVKD. V lost 3 bases to trimming and J lost 5 bases; unmatched junction nucleotides: 8. This CDR3 contains 15 residues. Here the CDR3 DNA reads TGTGCCATCAGTGACCTCAGCGGGGTCGAAGATACGCAGTATTTT. Amino acids: CAISDLSGVEDTQYF.

The chain joins TRBV6-2 or TRBV6-3 to TRBJ1-4; no reliable D call. The germline V gene has CDR1 MNHEY and CDR2 SVGEGT. The germline V and J ends were trimmed by 0 bases and 4 bases, with 9 bases remaining between them. CDR3 length: 15 residues. The DNA of the CDR3 is TGTGCCAGCAGTTACTCTATCGGAGATAATGAAAAACTGTTTTTT. Amino acids: CASSYSIGDNEKLFF.

In its sample, this clonotype was seen many times. J is TRBJ2-4 and V is TRBV28; maybe TRBD1 (5 bases). CDR1 is MDHEN and CDR2 is SYDVKM in the germline V gene. The V end was cut by 4 bases, the J end by 0 bases, with 13 bases between. The CDR3 contains 16 residues. This CDR3 reads CASSSTESLAKNIQYF. In DNA form, the CDR3 reads TGTGCCAGCAGTTCGACAGAGTCCCTAGCCAAAAACATTCAGTACTTC.

The chain links TRBV6-5 to TRBJ1-1; TRBD1 aligns across 8 bases. Germline CDR1 and CDR2: MNHEY and SVGAGI. The CDR3 consists of 14 residues. V lost 2 bases and J lost 5; bases outside the gene matches: 4. In DNA form, the CDR3 reads TGTGCCAGCAGTTACCACGGGACAGGAACTGAAGCTTTCTTT. It encodes CASSYHGTGTEAFF.

This clonotype was seen many times. This rearrangement joins TRBV12-3 or TRBV12-4 to TRBJ2-3, with 7 bases fitting TRBD2. V trimming: 8 bases; J trimming: 10 bases; junction bases outside the gene matches: 15. CDR3 length equals 14 residues. CDR3 nucleotides: TGTGCCAGCGGCGCCACTAGCGCCACGCTGGCGCAGTATTTT. Residues: CASGATSATLAQYF.

This clonotype showed up just a few times. This rearrangement joins TRBV4-2 to TRBJ1-2; 7 positions match TRBD1. V lost 9 bases to trimming and J lost 2 bases; unmatched junction nucleotides: 12. Looked up from germline, CDR1 is LGHNA and CDR2 is YNFKEQ. The CDR3 consists of 15 residues. The CDR3 DNA sequence: TGTGCCAGGGGGGCCGTAGGACAGGCCAACTATGGCTACACCTTC. Residues: CARGAVGQANYGYTF.

This clonotype was seen a few times. The V call is TRBV6-2 or TRBV6-3, the J call TRBJ2-1; unclear D gene. The CDR3 sequence is 12 residues long. V lost 7 bases to trimming and J lost 4 bases, with 8 bases between them. Germline CDR1 and CDR2: MNHEY and SVGEGT. CDR3 sequence: CASKDDYNEQFF. The CDR3 DNA follows: TGTGCCAGCAAGGACGATTACAATGAGCAGTTCTTC.

This clonotype showed up just a few times. This chain joins TRBV9 and TRBJ2-5; D is possibly TRBD1 (7 bases). The CDR3 spans 16 residues. The germline CDR1 and CDR2 sequences are SGDLS and YYNGEE. V was cut by 2 bases and J by 1 base, with 15 bases left in between. CDR3 nucleotide sequence: TGTGCCAGCAGCGTCCGACAGGGAGGAGTCCAAGAGACCCAGTACTTC. It translates to CASSVRQGGVQETQYF.

The chain uses TRBV10-3 and TRBJ2-2; 7 nucleotides line up with TRBD1. Germline lookup yields CDR1 ENHRY and CDR2 SYGVKD. This CDR3 comprises 14 residues. V was clipped by 5 bases and J by 5 bases; unmatched bases: 5. CDR3 sequence (DNA): TGTGCCATCAGTCCGGACAGGAAAACCGGGGAGCTGTTTTTT. Translating it yields CAISPDRKTGELFF.

In regard to this clonotype: The junction does not match germline at one end; this may be a read error. The rearrangement joins TRBV6-5 to TRBJ1-2, with D possibly matching TRBD1 (5 bases). This CDR3 has 14 residues. CDR1 is MNHEY, CDR2 SVGAGI, per germline. As DNA, the CDR3 is TGTGCCAGCAGCTACTCTCTTGGGACTTATGGCTACACCTTC. This codes for CASSYSLGTYGYTF.

The J gene is TRBJ1-2, the V gene TRBV2, with D possibly being TRBD1 (6 bases). V lost 6 bases, J lost 8 bases, and 16 bases lay in between. Germline CDR1 SNHLY, CDR2 FYNNEI. CDR3 length: 13 amino acids. The CDR3 spells CASRRSQGFGYTF. The CDR3 DNA sequence: TGTGCCAGCAGACGGTCGCAGGGGTTCGGCTACACCTTC.